The source of this TCR beta chain is a study of human T cells and chemical hapten exposure. Study results and caveats: Following DPC sensitization, TCRs present above 1 in 1000 frequency showed no change.

This clonotype was seen at least ten times. Its antigen remains unidentified. Noted time point: patch test 1, 2 weeks after DPC sensitization. Indicated treatment: therapeutic diphenylcyclopropenone sensitization with weekly scalp DPC. Germline values: CDR1 MDHEN, CDR2 SYDVKM. The CDR3 has 13 amino acids. V was clipped by 8 bases and J by 5 bases; unmatched bases: 4. MiXCR was run by TCRdb on the RACE reads, yielding one entry per CDR3 protein. The sample records approximately 350,000 distinct CDR3 sequences, 6% to 8.5% being singletons. V usage is TRBV28 and J usage is TRBJ2-3, with 10 bases matching TRBD1. The sequences come from whole blood, collected in connection with sensitization to the hapten diphenylcyclopropenone (DPC). The receptor was derived from a woman between 18 and 30 years old with alopecia areata. Some clones in this sample may be carry-over from other donors' samples. The CDR3 reads CASVTGGVDTQYF. As DNA, the CDR3 is TGTGCCAGCGTGACAGGGGGCGTAGATACGCAGTATTTT.